This TCR beta chain was documented in a study of CD8 T cells in ankylosing spondylitis. Study-level results: The disease-linked clones had a CD8+ phenotype and low blood frequencies. Characteristic, it appeared, of ankylosing spondylitis blood was a TCR beta motif of 7 or 8 highly homologous variants. A number of the motif variants had already been described in reactive arthritis synovial fluid and blood. As reported, disease-linked clones showed significant enrichment in matched ankylosing spondylitis synovial fluid.

Quantitative 5'-RACE with molecular barcodes produced the TCR beta libraries. TCRdb reprocessed the 5' RACE reads with MiXCR, giving one entry per CDR3 protein. Of 750,000 to 850,000 distinct CDR3 sequences listed, about 10% were seen once; the top ten hold 0.51%. This clonotype has only a few counts. Its antigen is as yet unknown. The CDR3 spans 16 residues. The genes are TRBV21-1 and TRBJ2-7; TRBD2 is the table's D call, not checked against the DNA. TRBV21-1 is classified as a pseudogene. This clonotype originated in a male donor with ankylosing spondylitis. Sequencing was done on a sample of blood, either unsorted or a sorted T cell fraction (not recorded which). For the CDR3, the DNA is TGTGCCAGCAGCAAAAGGAGACGCGGGGGGACCTACGAGCAGTACTTC. Encoded protein: CASSKRRRGGTYEQYF.